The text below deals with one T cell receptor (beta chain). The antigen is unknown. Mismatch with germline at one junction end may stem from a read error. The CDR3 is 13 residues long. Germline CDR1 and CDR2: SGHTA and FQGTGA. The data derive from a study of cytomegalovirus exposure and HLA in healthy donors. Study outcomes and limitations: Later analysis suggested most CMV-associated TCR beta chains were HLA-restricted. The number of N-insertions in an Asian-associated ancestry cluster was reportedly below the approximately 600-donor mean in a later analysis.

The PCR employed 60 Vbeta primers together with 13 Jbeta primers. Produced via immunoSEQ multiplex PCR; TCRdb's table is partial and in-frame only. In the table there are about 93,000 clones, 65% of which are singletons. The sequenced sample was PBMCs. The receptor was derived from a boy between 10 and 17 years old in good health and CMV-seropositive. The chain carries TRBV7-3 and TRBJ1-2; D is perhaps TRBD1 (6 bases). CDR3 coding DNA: TGTGCCAGCAGCTTAATTGGCAGCGGGGGCTACCCCTTC. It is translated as CASSLIGSGGYPF.